Below, 22 T cell receptor beta chains from the same sample are listed, as sequenced in a study of CD8+ T cells in alopecia areata. cDNA reverse transcribed from extracted RNA served as the sequencing template. Produced via immunoSEQ multiplex PCR; TCRdb's table is partial and in-frame only. The repertoire holds 200,000 to 250,000 clones, with around three fifths as singletons. As for treatment: oral pan-JAK inhibitor, 5-10 mg twice daily. Source: CD4+ T cells sorted from blood, taken at week 4, from a patient treated with tofacitinib. The receptors were gathered from a human donor with alopecia areata.

This clone was observed a few times. The chain uses TRBV7-2 and TRBJ2-7; D is undetermined. The CDR3 consists of 15 residues. Deletions cut 5 bases from V and 3 bases from J, with 17 bases between. Germline assignment: CDR1 SGHTA and CDR2 FQGNSA. CDR3 bases: TGTGCCAGCAGCCGCGACCCCGGACCGGGCTACGAGCAGTACTTC. Translation gives CASSRDPGPGYEQYF.

V and J are TRBV27 and TRBJ2-7; 12 bases align to TRBD1. V shed 6 bases and J 6 bases; nucleotides not matched to a gene: 9. CDR3 length: 15 residues. Germline assignment: CDR1 MNHEY and CDR2 SMNVEV (reference sequence). CDR3 amino acids: CASRWTGTGGFEQYF. DNA of the CDR3: TGTGCCAGCAGATGGACCGGGACAGGGGGCTTCGAGCAGTACTTC.

Only a few counts were recorded for this clone. The chain links TRBV19 to TRBJ1-3; a weak D match, TRBD1 (5 bases). The CDR3 loop spans 14 amino acids. V was clipped by 5 bases and J by 8 bases, with 16 bases between them. Germline-derived CDR1 and CDR2 are LNHDA and SQIVND (reference sequence). CDR3 sequence (DNA): TGTGCCAGTAGTCCCCCGGGACTGTGGGACACCATATATTTT. Translation: CASSPPGLWDTIYF.

This clone was seen a few times. V gene TRBV30 combines with J gene TRBJ2-5, with D perhaps matching TRBD1 (5 bases). The DNA matches TRBJ2-7 better at its end, which makes the J call doubtful. The CDR3 extends over 14 amino acids. Germline CDR1 and CDR2: GTSNPN and SVGIG (reference sequence). CDR3 in amino acids: CAWSAQTVTYEQYF. The CDR3 bases are TGTGCCTGGAGTGCACAGACAGTTACCTACGAGCAGTACTTC.

This sequence joins TRBV29-1 and TRBJ1-2; 7 bases align to TRBD1. With V trimmed by 8 bases and J by 8 bases, 11 bases remained unmatched. The CDR3 sequence is 12 residues long. Per the germline V gene, CDR1 is SQVTM and CDR2 is ANQGSEA. CDR3 coding DNA: TGCAGCACAAACGACAGGGTCGAAGGCTACACCTTC. The encoded protein is CSTNDRVEGYTF.

As DNA, the CDR3 is TGCAGCGTTGGTGGGCGGCTAGCCTACGAGCAGTACTTC. It yields the protein CSVGGRLAYEQYF. The chain employs TRBV29-1 and TRBJ2-7; D is unresolved. Germline lookup yields CDR1 SQVTM and CDR2 ANQGSEA. This CDR3 has 13 residues. V was pared by 4 bases and J by 2 bases, with 12 bases between.

The chain's CDR3 is CASRATSGANTGELFF. As DNA, the CDR3 is TGTGCCAGCAGAGCGACTAGCGGGGCAAACACCGGGGAGCTGTTTTTT. The chain joins TRBV27 to TRBJ2-2, with 11 bases lining up with TRBD2. Germline V gene lookup returns CDR1 MNHEY and CDR2 SMNVEV (reference sequence). This CDR3 is 16 amino acids long. Unmatched junction bases numbered 5, after V lost 6 bases and J lost 2 bases.

V gene TRBV29-1 combines with J gene TRBJ2-7; TRBD1 or TRBD2 may be the D gene (6 bases each). Germline CDR1 SQVTM, CDR2 ANQGSEA. Trimming removed 5 bases at V and 5 bases at J, with 13 bases between. The length of the CDR3 is 12 residues. The CDR3 DNA reads as TGCAGCGTTTCTGGGGGGCCGAACGAGCAGTACTTC. Translated: CSVSGGPNEQYF.

This chain joins TRBV29-1 and TRBJ1-1; D call uncertain. The germline gives CDR1 SQVTM, CDR2 ANQGSEA. CDR3 length: 13 amino acids. Trimming removed 5 bases from V and 4 bases from J, with 14 bases in between. The CDR3, as DNA: TGCAGCGTTCAAAGGGTGTTGGGCACTGAAGCTTTCTTT. Residues: CSVQRVLGTEAFF.

The chain has TRBV20-1 and TRBJ1-2; D is unclear. This CDR3 spans 11 amino acids. Germline lookup yields CDR1 DFQATT and CDR2 SNEGSKA (reference sequence). V was cut by 4 bases and J by 5 bases, with 8 bases left in between. CDR3 nucleotide sequence: TGCAGTGCTAATAACAGATATGGCTACACCTTC. It yields the protein CSANNRYGYTF.

The CDR3 loop is CASSLTRGTTYEQYF. In DNA form, the CDR3 reads TGCGCCAGCAGCCTCACTAGGGGGACTACCTACGAGCAGTACTTC. The V gene is TRBV5-1, the J gene TRBJ2-7, with a weak D call TRBD2 (7 bases). Trimming removed 4 bases at V and 2 bases at J, with 16 bases between. The length of the CDR3 is 15 residues. Germline values: CDR1 SGHRS, CDR2 YFSETQ.

J is TRBJ2-5 and V is TRBV30; D gene uncertain. The germline V gene has CDR1 GTSNPN and CDR2 SVGIG (reference sequence). V gave up 3 bases and J gave up 9 bases, with 20 bases separating them. The CDR3 loop spans 14 amino acids. CDR3 residues: CAWRVDGGSVPQYF. The CDR3 DNA follows: TGTGCCTGGAGAGTCGATGGTGGTTCAGTTCCCCAGTACTTC.

The rearrangement joins TRBV19 to TRBJ1-2; D unclear. Germline V gene lookup returns CDR1 LNHDA and CDR2 SQIVND (reference sequence). The length of the CDR3 is 14 residues. The V and J ends lost 5 bases and 2 bases respectively, with 12 bases between them. CDR3 sequence reads: CASSRDQWNYGYTF. CDR3 DNA sequence: TGTGCCAGTAGTCGAGACCAGTGGAACTATGGCTACACCTTC.

J is TRBJ1-2 and V is TRBV25-1; 8 nucleotides align to TRBD1. CDR3 length: 16 amino acids. V lost 2 bases, J lost 4 bases, and 9 bases stayed unmatched. The germline V gene has CDR1 MGHDK and CDR2 SYGVNS. The CDR3 is CASSEGSGQGLYGYTF. The CDR3 DNA is TGTGCCAGCAGTGAAGGGAGTGGACAGGGCCTCTATGGCTACACCTTC.

V gene TRBV11-2 combines with J gene TRBJ1-6; TRBD1 matches 7 bases. The CDR3 contains 14 residues. Germline V gene data show CDR1 as SGHAT and CDR2 as FQNNGV. With 4 bases clipped from V and 10 bases from J, the junction kept 7 bases outside the gene matches. The CDR3 nucleotides are TGTGCCAGCAGCTCCGACAGGGTGATATCACCCCTCCACTTT. Translating it yields CASSSDRVISPLHF.

The chain carries TRBV30 and TRBJ1-5; possible D gene TRBD1, 5 bases. V shed 0 bases and J shed 4 bases, with 10 bases lying between them. The CDR3 consists of 14 residues. Per the germline V gene, CDR1 is GTSNPN and CDR2 is SVGIG (reference sequence). The CDR3 region is CAWSVGRGNQPQHF. Written as DNA, the CDR3 is TGTGCCTGGAGTGTGGGACGGGGTAATCAGCCCCAGCATTTT.

The genes are TRBV7-9 and TRBJ2-2; D possibly matches TRBD1 or TRBD2 (5 bases each). The V gene's germline CDR1 is SEHNR and CDR2 FQNEAQ (reference sequence). This CDR3 has 15 residues. V shed 4 bases and J shed 2 bases, with 11 bases lying between them. The CDR3 DNA follows: TGTGCCAGCAGCTCGGGACGGGTTAACACCGGGGAGCTGTTTTTT. Encoded protein: CASSSGRVNTGELFF.

This clone appeared a few times. The chain has TRBV10-3 and TRBJ2-3, with no clear D. Trimming stripped 5 bases from V and 3 bases from J, with 6 bases between. From germline, CDR1 is ENHRY and CDR2 SYGVKD. The CDR3 contains 12 residues. The CDR3 sequence: CAISTMTDTQYF. The CDR3 DNA is TGTGCCATCAGTACGATGACAGATACGCAGTATTTT.

The table lists this clone with a few counts. The chain uses TRBV7-2 and TRBJ1-2, with D perhaps TRBD1 (5 bases). Looked up from germline, CDR1 is SGHTA and CDR2 is FQGNSA. The CDR3 spans 13 residues. Trimming stripped 4 bases from V and 9 bases from J, with 15 bases between. The CDR3, as DNA: TGTGCCAGCAGCTCCAGGGTGGCACAAAGCTACACCTTC. Translated: CASSSRVAQSYTF.

V usage is TRBV4-1 and J usage is TRBJ1-1, with D possibly matching TRBD1 (5 bases). CDR1 MGHRA and CDR2 YSYEKL come from the germline V gene. V lost 4 bases to trimming and J lost 2 bases, with 14 bases between them. The CDR3 runs to 15 residues. The CDR3 DNA is TGCGCCAGCAGCCTGGCCGGGGCAGGAAACACTGAAGCTTTCTTT. The encoded protein is CASSLAGAGNTEAFF.

In this sample, this clone turned up a few times. The genes are TRBV29-1 and TRBJ1-1; maybe TRBD1 (6 bases). V lost 4 bases and J lost 7, with 13 bases in between. CDR3 length: 12 residues. Germline values: CDR1 SQVTM, CDR2 ANQGSEA. DNA for the CDR3: TGCAGCGTTGTGTTAGGGGGAATTGAAGCTTTCTTT. Its translation: CSVVLGGIEAFF.

This sequence joins TRBV28 and TRBJ2-5; D is uncertain. Trimming stripped 6 bases from V and 1 base from J, with 3 bases between. The germline V gene has CDR1 MDHEN and CDR2 SYDVKM. The CDR3 contains 11 residues. The CDR3 nucleotides are TGTGCCAGCAGGATCCAAGAGACCCAGTACTTC. Protein product: CASRIQETQYF. The whole variable domain, remainder taken from reference TRBV28 and TRBJ2-5, is DVKVTQSSRYLVKRTGEKVFLECVQDMDHENMFWYRQDPGLGLRLIYFSYDVKMKEKGDIPEGYSVSREKKERFSLILESASTNQTSMYLCASRIQETQYFGPGTRLLVL.